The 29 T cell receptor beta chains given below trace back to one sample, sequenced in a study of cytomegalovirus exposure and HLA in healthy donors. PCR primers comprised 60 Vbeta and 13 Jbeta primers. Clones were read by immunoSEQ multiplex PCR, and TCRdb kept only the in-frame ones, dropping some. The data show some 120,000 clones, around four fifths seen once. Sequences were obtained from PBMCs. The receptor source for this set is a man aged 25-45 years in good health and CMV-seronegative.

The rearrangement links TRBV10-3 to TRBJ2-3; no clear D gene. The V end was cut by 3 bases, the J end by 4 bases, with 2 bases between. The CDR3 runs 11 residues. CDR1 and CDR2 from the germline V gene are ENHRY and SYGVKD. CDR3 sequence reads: CAISDADTQYF. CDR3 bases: TGTGCCATCAGTGACGCAGATACGCAGTATTTT.

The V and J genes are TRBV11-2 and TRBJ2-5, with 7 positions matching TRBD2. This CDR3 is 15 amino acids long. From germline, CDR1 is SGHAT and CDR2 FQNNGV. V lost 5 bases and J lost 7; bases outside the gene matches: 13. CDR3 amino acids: CASSPLRSGERTQYF. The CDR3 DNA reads TGTGCCAGCAGCCCACTCCGGAGCGGGGAGAGGACCCAGTACTTC.

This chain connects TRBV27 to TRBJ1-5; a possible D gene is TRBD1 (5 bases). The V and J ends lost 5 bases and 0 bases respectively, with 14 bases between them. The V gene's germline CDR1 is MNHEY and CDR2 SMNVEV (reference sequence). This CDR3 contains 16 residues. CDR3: CASSQRRGYSNQPQHF. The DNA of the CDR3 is TGTGCCAGCAGTCAAAGGCGGGGGTATAGCAATCAGCCCCAGCATTTT.

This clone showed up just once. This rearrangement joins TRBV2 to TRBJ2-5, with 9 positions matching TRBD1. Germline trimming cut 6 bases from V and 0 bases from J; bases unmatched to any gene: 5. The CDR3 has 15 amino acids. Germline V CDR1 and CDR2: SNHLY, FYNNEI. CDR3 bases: TGTGCCAGCAGGGCACAGGGGGCGTACCAAGAGACCCAGTACTTC. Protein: CASRAQGAYQETQYF.

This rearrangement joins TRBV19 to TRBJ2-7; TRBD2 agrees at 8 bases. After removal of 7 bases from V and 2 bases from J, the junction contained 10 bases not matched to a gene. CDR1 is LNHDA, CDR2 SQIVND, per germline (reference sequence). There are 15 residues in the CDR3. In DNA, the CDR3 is TGTGCCAGTACCTCCCGGGGGGGGCAACCCTACGAGCAGTACTTC. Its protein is CASTSRGGQPYEQYF.

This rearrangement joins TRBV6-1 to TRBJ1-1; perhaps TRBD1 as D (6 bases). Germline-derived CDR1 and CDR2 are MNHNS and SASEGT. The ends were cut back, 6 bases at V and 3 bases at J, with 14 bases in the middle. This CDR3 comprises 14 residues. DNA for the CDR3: TGTGCCAGCAGCGAAAGGGGGGGGGACACTGAAGCTTTCTTT. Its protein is CASSERGGDTEAFF.

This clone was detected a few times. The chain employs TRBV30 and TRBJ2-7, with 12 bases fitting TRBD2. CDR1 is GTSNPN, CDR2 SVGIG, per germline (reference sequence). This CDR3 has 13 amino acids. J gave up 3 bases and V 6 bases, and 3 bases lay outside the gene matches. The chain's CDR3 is CACRLAGVYEQYF. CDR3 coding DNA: TGTGCCTGTCGACTAGCGGGAGTCTACGAGCAGTACTTC.

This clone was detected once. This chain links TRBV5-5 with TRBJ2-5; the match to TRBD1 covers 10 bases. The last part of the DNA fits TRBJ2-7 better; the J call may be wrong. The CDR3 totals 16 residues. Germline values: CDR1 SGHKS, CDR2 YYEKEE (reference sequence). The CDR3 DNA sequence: TGTGCCAGCAGCTGGGGAGGGGACAGGGGATCCTACGAGCAGTACTTC. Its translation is CASSWGGDRGSYEQYF.

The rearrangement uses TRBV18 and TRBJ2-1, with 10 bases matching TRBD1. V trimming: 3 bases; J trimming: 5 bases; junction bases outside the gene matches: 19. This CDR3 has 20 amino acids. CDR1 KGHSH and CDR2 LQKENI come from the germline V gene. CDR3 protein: CASSPGLRDRGFSENNEQFF. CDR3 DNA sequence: TGTGCCAGCTCACCCGGCCTCCGGGACAGGGGTTTCAGTGAGAACAATGAGCAGTTCTTC.

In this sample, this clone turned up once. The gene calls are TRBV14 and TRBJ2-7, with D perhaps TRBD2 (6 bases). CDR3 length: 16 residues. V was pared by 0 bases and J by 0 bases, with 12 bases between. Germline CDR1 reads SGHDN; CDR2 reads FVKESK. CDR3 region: CASSQDQAGSSYEQYF. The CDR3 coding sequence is TGTGCCAGCAGCCAAGATCAAGCGGGTTCCTCCTACGAGCAGTACTTC.

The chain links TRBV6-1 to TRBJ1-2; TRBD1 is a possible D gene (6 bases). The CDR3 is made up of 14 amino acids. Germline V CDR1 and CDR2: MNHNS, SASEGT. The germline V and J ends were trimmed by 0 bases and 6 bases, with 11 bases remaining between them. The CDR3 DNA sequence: TGTGCCAGCAGTGAAGCAGGGCAGGGGAATGGCTACACCTTC. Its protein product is CASSEAGQGNGYTF.

The CDR3 DNA reads as TGTGCCAGCACCAACTCAGATACGCAGTATTTT. Translation gives CASTNSDTQYF. This chain uses TRBV5-4 with TRBJ2-3, with unresolved D. Germline values: CDR1 SGHNT, CDR2 YYREEE (reference sequence). The CDR3 is 11 amino acids. The germline V and J ends were trimmed by 6 bases and 4 bases, with 6 bases remaining between them.

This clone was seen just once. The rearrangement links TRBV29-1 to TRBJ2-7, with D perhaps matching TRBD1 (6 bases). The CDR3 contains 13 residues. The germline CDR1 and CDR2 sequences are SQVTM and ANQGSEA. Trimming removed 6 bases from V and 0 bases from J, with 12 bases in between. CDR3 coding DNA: TGCAGCGTGGGCAACAGGGACTCCTACGAGCAGTACTTC. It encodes CSVGNRDSYEQYF.

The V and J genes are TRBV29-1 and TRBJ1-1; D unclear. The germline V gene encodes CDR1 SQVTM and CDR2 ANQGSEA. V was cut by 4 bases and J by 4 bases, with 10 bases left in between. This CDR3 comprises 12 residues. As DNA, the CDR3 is TGCAGCGTTGTAGGACTGGGCACTGAAGCTTTCTTT. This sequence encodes CSVVGLGTEAFF.

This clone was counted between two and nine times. DNA of the CDR3: TGTGCCAGCAGCCCCCCCGGAAGGCGGGAGAGGGAGCAGTACTTC. This gives the protein CASSPPGRREREQYF. The chain employs TRBV5-8 and TRBJ2-7; 7 nucleotides match TRBD2. Germline V gene data show CDR1 as SGHTS and CDR2 as YDEGEE. This CDR3 is 15 amino acids long. V dropped 4 bases and J dropped 7; count of bases not matched to a gene: 14.

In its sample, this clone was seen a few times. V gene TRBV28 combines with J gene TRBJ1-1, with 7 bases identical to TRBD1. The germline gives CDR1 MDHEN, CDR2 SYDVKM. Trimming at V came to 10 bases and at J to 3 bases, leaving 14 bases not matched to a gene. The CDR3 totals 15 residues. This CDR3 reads CATHLEGASYTEAFF. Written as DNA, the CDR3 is TGTGCCACTCACCTGGAGGGGGCTAGTTACACTGAAGCTTTCTTT.

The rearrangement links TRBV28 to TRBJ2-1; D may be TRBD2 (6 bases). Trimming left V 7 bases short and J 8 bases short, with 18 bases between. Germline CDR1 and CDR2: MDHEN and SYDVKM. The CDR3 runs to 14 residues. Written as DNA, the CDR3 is TGTGCCAGCAATCCTGTGGGGGGAAGGCATGAGCAGTTCTTC. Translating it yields CASNPVGGRHEQFF.

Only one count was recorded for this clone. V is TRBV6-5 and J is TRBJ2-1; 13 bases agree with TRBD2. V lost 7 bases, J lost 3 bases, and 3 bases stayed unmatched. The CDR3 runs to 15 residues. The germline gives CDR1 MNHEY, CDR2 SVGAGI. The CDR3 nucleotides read TGTGCCAGCAACCGACTAGCGGGAGGCTACAATGAGCAGTTCTTC. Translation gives CASNRLAGGYNEQFF.

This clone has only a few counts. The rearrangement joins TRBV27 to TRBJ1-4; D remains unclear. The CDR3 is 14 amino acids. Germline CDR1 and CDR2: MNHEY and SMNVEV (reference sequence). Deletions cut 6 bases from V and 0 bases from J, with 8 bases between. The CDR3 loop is CASSRFSTNEKLFF. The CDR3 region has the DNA TGTGCCAGCAGCCGGTTTTCAACTAATGAAAAACTGTTTTTT.

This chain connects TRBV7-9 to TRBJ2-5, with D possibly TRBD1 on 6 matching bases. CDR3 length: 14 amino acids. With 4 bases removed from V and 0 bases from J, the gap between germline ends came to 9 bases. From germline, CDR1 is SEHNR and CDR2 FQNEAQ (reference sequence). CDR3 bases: TGTGCCAGCAGCTCCCGGGACAACCAAGAGACCCAGTACTTC. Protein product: CASSSRDNQETQYF.

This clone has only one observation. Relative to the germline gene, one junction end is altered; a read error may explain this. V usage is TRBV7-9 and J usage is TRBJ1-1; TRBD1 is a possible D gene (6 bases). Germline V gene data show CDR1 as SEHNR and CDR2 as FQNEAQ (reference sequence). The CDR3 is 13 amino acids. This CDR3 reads CASSFQGSTGAFF. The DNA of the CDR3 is TGTGCCAGCAGCTTCCAGGGGTCGACTGGAGCTTTCTTT.

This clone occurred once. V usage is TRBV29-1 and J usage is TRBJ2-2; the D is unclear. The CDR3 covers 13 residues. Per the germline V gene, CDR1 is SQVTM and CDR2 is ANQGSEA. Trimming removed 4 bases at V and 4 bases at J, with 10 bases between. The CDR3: CSVGQALTGELFF. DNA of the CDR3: TGCAGCGTTGGGCAGGCTCTCACCGGGGAGCTGTTTTTT.

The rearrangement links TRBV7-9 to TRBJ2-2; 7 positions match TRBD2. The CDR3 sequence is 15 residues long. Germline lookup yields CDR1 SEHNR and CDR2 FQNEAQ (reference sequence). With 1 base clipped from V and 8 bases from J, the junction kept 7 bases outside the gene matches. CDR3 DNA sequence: TGTGCCAGCAGCTTAGGCGGGAGCGTTTCTGGGGAGCTGTTTTTT. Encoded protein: CASSLGGSVSGELFF.

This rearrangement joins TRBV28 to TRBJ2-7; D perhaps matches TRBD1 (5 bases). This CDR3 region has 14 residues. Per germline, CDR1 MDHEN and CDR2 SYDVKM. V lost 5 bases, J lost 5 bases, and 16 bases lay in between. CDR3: CASSTDRALDEQYF. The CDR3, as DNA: TGTGCCAGCAGTACTGACAGAGCCCTGGACGAGCAGTACTTC.

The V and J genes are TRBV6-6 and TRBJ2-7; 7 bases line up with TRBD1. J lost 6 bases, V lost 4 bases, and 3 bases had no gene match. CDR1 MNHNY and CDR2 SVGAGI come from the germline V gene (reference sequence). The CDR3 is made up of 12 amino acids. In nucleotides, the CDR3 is TGTGCCAGCAGTTCATCAGGGGGCGAGCAGTACTTC. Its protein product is CASSSSGGEQYF.

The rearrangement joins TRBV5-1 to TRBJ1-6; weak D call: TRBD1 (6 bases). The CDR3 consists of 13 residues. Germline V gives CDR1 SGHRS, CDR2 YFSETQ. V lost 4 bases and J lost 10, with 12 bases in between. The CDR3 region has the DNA TGCGCCAGCAGCGTTGGGACAACCTCACCCCTCCACTTT. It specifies CASSVGTTSPLHF.

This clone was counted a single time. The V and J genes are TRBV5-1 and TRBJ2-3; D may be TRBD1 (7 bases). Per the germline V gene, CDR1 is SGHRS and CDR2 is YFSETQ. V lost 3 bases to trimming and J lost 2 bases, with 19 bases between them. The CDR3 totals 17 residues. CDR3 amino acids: CASSWGLRQGPTDTQYF. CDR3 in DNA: TGCGCCAGCAGCTGGGGACTTCGACAGGGACCCACAGATACGCAGTATTTT. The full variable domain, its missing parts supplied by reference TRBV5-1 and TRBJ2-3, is KAGVTQTPRYLIKTRGQQVTLSCSPISGHRSVSWYQQTPGQGLQFLFEYFSETQRNKGNFPGRFSGRQFSNSRSEMNVSTLELGDSALYLCASSWGLRQGPTDTQYFGPGTRLTVL.

CDR3 sequence: CASSLVGQGDEQYF. The CDR3 coding sequence is TGTGCCAGCAGCCTCGTAGGTCAGGGGGACGAGCAGTACTTC. The rearrangement links TRBV9 to TRBJ2-7; 7 bases fit TRBD1. With 4 bases clipped from V and 5 bases from J, the junction kept 9 bases outside the gene matches. Germline CDR1 SGDLS, CDR2 YYNGEE. The CDR3 length is 14 residues.

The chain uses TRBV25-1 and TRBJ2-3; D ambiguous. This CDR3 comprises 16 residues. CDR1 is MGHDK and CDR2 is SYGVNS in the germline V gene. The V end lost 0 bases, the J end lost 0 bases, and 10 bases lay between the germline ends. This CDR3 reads CASSEYRNPSTDTQYF. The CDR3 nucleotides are TGTGCCAGCAGTGAATACAGAAATCCTAGCACAGATACGCAGTATTTT.